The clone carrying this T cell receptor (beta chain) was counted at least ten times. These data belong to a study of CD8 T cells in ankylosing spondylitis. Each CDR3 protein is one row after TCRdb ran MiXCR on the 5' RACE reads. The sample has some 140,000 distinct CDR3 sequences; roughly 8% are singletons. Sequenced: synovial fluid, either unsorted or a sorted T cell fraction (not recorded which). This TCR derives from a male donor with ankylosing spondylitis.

The CDR3: CASSLTGQGERTDTQYF. The CDR3 region has the DNA TGTGCCAGCAGCTTAACGGGACAGGGGGAACGCACAGATACGCAGTATTTT. The V gene is TRBV7-3, the J gene TRBJ2-3; 11 bases agree with TRBD1. The V gene's germline CDR1 is SGHTA and CDR2 FQGTGA. J gave up 1 base and V 0 bases, and 3 bases lay outside the gene matches. CDR3 length: 17 amino acids.